Below are 12 T cell receptor beta chains sequenced from a single sample in a study of T cells after yellow fever vaccination. One entry per CDR3 protein, called by TCRdb with MiXCR from the 5' RACE reads. The table includes roughly 74,000 distinct CDR3 sequences, about 6.6% detected once. Sequenced material: CD8+ T cells sorted from PBMCs, taken 5 days after the first yellow fever vaccination. These receptors all come from a man between 18 and 29 years old who received the YFV17D yellow fever vaccine.

This clonotype turned up a few times. The chain's CDR3 is CSVDGQFGYGYTF. CDR3 sequence (DNA): TGCAGCGTTGATGGGCAGTTTGGCTATGGCTACACCTTC. The V and J genes are TRBV29-1 and TRBJ1-2; D gene uncertain. The CDR3 contains 13 residues. CDR1 and CDR2 from the germline V gene are SQVTM and ANQGSEA. V was clipped by 3 bases and J by 4 bases, with 12 bases between them. The entire variable domain, with the rest obtained from reference TRBV29-1 and TRBJ1-2, is as follows: SAVISQKPSRDICQRGTSLTIQCQVDSQVTMMFWYRQQPGQSLTLIATANQGSEATYESGFVIDKFPISRPNLTFSTLTVSNMSPEDSSIYLCSVDGQFGYGYTFGSGTRLTVV.

The genes are TRBV6-1 and TRBJ2-1; TRBD2 agrees at 8 bases. Germline CDR1 MNHNS, CDR2 SASEGT. Losses at the gene ends were 7 bases for V and 8 bases for J; bases not matched to a gene: 13. This CDR3 region has 15 residues. The CDR3 nucleotides are TGTGCCAGCACGCAGACTAGCGCTATTTTGGATGAGCAGTTCTTC. Translating it yields CASTQTSAILDEQFF.

The chain carries TRBV3-1 and TRBJ1-1; 9 nucleotides match TRBD1. Germline assignment: CDR1 LGHDT and CDR2 YNNKEL (reference sequence). This CDR3 is built from 15 residues. The V gene end was trimmed by 11 bases and the J gene end by 7 bases; junction bases not matched to a gene: 17. The CDR3: CACCRTGGDLYEAFF. The CDR3 nucleotides read TGTGCCTGCTGCCGTACAGGGGGCGACCTTTATGAAGCTTTCTTT.

This clonotype appeared many times. The chain links TRBV6-5 to TRBJ2-1; D uncertain. V lost 1 base and J lost 8, with 6 bases in between. Germline V CDR1 and CDR2: MNHEY, SVGAGI. The CDR3 contains 12 residues. CDR3 loop: CASSYLGYEQFF. CDR3 nucleotides: TGTGCCAGCAGTTACTTGGGGTATGAGCAGTTCTTC.

This clonotype was seen many times. The chain has TRBV9 and TRBJ2-1; a weak D match, TRBD1 (5 bases). This CDR3 contains 11 residues. Germline loops: CDR1 SGDLS, CDR2 YYNGEE. The ends were cut back, 3 bases at V and 7 bases at J, with 5 bases in the middle. The CDR3 loop reads CASSAGNEQFF. The CDR3, as DNA: TGTGCCAGCAGCGCAGGGAATGAGCAGTTCTTC.

In this sample, this clonotype turned up many times. V usage is TRBV6-5 and J usage is TRBJ2-2; a weak D match, TRBD1 (5 bases). The CDR3 loop spans 15 amino acids. CDR1 is MNHEY, CDR2 SVGAGI, per germline. Between the trimmed V and J ends, which lost 6 bases and 2 bases, there was a span of 13 bases. The CDR3 sequence: CASSHRNLNTGELFF. Written as DNA, the CDR3 is TGTGCCAGCAGCCACAGGAACCTAAACACCGGGGAGCTGTTTTTT.

This clonotype came up many times. V and J are TRBV6-5 and TRBJ2-3; no clear D. CDR1 MNHEY and CDR2 SVGAGI come from the germline V gene. The CDR3 runs to 15 residues. Trimming shortened V by 0 bases and J by 1 base, and 8 bases separated the two germline ends. CDR3 sequence: CASSYSLGRTDTQYF. The CDR3 bases are TGTGCCAGCAGTTACTCGTTGGGCCGCACAGATACGCAGTATTTT.

The chain has TRBV4-3 and TRBJ1-5; 7 nucleotides line up with TRBD1. The CDR3 covers 15 residues. Germline CDR1 reads LGHNA; CDR2 reads YSLEER. V was pared by 6 bases and J by 2 bases, with 7 bases of the junction left unmatched. DNA for the CDR3: TGCGCCAGCAGAAGGGGGCCGGGGGGCAATCAGCCCCAGCATTTT. It yields the protein CASRRGPGGNQPQHF.

This clonotype was detected ten times or more. This rearrangement joins TRBV12-3 or TRBV12-4 to TRBJ2-7; the D is unclear. CDR3 length: 14 residues. Trimming pared 4 bases from V and 6 bases from J, leaving 16 bases between. The CDR3, as DNA: TGTGCCAGCAGTTATGGTTCATCGCGGACCGAGCAGTACTTC. This codes for CASSYGSSRTEQYF.

This clonotype was seen at least ten times. The chain recombines TRBV5-1 with TRBJ2-1; possible D gene TRBD2, 6 bases. CDR3 size: 16 residues. The germline V and J ends were trimmed by 4 bases and 3 bases, with 17 bases remaining between them. CDR1 is SGHRS and CDR2 is YFSETQ in the germline V gene. The CDR3 region is CASSPGLGGSYNEQFF. DNA for the CDR3: TGCGCCAGCAGCCCGGGGCTGGGGGGTAGCTACAATGAGCAGTTCTTC.

In its sample, this clonotype was seen many times. The J gene is TRBJ2-2, the V gene TRBV12-3 or TRBV12-4; the match to TRBD2 covers 8 bases. J was trimmed by 4 bases and V by 3 bases; bases with no gene match: 7. The CDR3 loop spans 16 amino acids. The CDR3 here is CASSFGGGRITGELFF. For the CDR3, the DNA is TGTGCCAGCAGTTTCGGCGGGGGGCGGATCACCGGGGAGCTGTTTTTT.

The chain joins TRBV27 to TRBJ2-1, with a tentative D call TRBD1 (6 bases). Germline values: CDR1 MNHEY, CDR2 SMNVEV (reference sequence). The CDR3 extends over 14 amino acids. V dropped 6 bases and J dropped 11 bases, with 20 bases sitting between them. CDR3 sequence (DNA): TGTGCCAGCAGCCCCAACCCAACAGGGAGCAAGCAGTTCTTC. It codes for CASSPNPTGSKQFF.